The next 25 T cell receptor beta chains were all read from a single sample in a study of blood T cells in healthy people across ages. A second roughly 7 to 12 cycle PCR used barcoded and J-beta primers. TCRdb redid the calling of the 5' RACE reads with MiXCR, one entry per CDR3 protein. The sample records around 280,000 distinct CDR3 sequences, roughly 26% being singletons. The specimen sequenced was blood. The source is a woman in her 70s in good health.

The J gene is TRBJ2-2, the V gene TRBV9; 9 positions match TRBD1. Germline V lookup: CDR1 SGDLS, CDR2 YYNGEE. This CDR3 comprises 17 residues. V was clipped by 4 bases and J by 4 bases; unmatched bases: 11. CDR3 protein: CASSQSFMGQGTGELFF. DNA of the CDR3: TGTGCCAGCAGCCAAAGCTTCATGGGACAGGGCACCGGGGAGCTGTTTTTT.

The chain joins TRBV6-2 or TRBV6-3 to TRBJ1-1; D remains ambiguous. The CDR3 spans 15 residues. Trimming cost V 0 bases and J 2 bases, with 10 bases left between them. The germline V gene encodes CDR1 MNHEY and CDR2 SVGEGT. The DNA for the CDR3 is TGTGCCAGCAGTTACTCGGTCCCGGACAACACTGAAGCTTTCTTT. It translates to CASSYSVPDNTEAFF.

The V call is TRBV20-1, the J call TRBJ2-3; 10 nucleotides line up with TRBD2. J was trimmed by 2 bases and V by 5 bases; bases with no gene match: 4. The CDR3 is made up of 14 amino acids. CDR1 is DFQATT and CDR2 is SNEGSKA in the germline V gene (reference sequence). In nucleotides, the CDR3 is TGCAGTGCTGGGGGACTAGCGAACACAGATACGCAGTATTTT. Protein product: CSAGGLANTDTQYF.

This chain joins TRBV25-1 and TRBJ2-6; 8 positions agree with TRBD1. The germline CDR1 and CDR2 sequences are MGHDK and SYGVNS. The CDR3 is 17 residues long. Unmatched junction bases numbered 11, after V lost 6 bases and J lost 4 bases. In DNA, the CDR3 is TGTGCCAGCAGGGGGACAGGACGTTATCCCGGGGCCAACGTCCTGACTTTC. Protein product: CASRGTGRYPGANVLTF.

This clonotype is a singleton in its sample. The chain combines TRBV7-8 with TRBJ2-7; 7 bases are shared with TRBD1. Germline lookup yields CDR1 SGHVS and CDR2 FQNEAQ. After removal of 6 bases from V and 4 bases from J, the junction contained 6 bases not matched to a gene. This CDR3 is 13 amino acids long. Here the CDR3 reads CASSFGTAYEQYV. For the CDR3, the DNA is TGTGCCAGCAGTTTTGGGACAGCTTACGAGCAGTACGTC.

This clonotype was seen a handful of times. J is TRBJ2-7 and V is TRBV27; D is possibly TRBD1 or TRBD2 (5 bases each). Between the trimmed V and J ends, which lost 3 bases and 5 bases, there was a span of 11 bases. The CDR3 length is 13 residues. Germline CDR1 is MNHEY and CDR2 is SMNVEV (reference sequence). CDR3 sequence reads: CASSFSGSDEQYF. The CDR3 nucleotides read TGTGCCAGCAGTTTCTCAGGGAGCGACGAGCAGTACTTC.

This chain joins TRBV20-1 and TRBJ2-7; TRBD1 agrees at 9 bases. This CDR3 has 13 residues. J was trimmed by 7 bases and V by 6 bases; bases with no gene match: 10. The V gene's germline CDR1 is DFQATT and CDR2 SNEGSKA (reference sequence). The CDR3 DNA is TGCAGTGCGGGGCGGACAGGGGAGATGGAGCAGTACTTC. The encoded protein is CSAGRTGEMEQYF.

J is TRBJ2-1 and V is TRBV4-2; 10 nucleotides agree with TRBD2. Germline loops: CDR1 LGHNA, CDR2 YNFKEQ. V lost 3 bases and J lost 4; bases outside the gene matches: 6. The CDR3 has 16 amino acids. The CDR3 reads CASSHESGRGYNEQFF. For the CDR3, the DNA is TGTGCCAGCAGCCACGAGAGCGGGAGGGGGTACAATGAGCAGTTCTTC.

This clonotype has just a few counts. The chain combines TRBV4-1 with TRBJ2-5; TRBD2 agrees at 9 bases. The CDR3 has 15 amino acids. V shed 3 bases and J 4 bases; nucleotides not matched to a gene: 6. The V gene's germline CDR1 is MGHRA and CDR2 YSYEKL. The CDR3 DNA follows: TGCGCCAGCAGCCAGGGACTAGCCGACGGAGAGACCCAGTACTTC. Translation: CASSQGLADGETQYF.

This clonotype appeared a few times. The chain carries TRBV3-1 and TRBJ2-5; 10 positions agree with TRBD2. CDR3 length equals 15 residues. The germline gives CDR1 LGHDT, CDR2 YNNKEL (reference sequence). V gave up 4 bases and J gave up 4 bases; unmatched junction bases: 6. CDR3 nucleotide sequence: TGTGCCAGCAGCCCCCCTAGCGGGAGAGGAGAGACCCAGTACTTC. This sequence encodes CASSPPSGRGETQYF.

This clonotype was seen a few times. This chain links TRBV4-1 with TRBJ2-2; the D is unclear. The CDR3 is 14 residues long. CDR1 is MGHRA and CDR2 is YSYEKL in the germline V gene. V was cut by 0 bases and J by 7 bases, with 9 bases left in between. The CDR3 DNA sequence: TGCGCCAGCAGCCAAGATAGACCGGACGGGGAGCTGTTTTTT. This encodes CASSQDRPDGELFF.

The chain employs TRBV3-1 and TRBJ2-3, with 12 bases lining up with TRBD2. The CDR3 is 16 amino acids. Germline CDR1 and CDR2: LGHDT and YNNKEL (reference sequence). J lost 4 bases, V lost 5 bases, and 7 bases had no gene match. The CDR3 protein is CASSVRLAGEADTQYF. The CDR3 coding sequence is TGTGCCAGCAGCGTCAGACTAGCGGGAGAGGCAGATACGCAGTATTTT.

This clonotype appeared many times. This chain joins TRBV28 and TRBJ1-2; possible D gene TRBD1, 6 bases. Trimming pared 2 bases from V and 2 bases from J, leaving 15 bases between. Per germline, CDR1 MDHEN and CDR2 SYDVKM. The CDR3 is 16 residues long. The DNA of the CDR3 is TGTGCCAGCAGTTTAGGGGGCCGGGACAACAACTATGGCTACACCTTC. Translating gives CASSLGGRDNNYGYTF.

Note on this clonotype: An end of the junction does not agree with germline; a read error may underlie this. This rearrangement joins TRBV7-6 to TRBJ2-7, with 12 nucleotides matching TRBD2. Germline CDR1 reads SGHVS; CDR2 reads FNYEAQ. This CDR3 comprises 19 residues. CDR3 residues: CASSAQTSGGSRVLIEQHF. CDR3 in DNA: TGTGCCAGCAGCGCCCAGACTAGCGGGGGAAGCCGAGTTTTAATCGAGCAGCACTTC.

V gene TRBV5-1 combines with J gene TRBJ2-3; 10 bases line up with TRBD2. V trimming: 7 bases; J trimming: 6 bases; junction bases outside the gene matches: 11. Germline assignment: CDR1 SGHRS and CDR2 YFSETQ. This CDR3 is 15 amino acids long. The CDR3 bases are TGCGCCAGCTCCCTAAGCGGGGGGGCCGGGGATACGCAGTATTTT. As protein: CASSLSGGAGDTQYF.

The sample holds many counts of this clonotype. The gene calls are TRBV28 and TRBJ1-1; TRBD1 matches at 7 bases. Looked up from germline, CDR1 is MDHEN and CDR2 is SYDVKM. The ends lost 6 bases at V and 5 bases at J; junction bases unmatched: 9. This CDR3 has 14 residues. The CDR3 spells CASSQRGRWTEAFF. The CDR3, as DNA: TGTGCCAGCAGCCAGAGGGGGCGTTGGACTGAAGCTTTCTTT.

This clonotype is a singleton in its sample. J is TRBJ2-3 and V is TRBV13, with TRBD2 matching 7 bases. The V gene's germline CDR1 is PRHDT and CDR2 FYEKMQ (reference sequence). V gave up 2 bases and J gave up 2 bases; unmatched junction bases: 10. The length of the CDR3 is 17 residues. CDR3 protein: CASSLLPAGVHTDTQYF. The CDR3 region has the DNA TGTGCCAGCAGCTTACTTCCCGCGGGGGTTCACACAGATACGCAGTATTTT.

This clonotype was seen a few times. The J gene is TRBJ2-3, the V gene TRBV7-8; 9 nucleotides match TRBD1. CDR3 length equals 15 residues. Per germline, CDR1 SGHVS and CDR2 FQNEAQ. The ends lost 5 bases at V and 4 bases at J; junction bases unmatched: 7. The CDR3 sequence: CASSRWTGESDTQYF. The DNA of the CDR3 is TGTGCCAGCAGCCGCTGGACAGGGGAGTCAGATACGCAGTATTTT.

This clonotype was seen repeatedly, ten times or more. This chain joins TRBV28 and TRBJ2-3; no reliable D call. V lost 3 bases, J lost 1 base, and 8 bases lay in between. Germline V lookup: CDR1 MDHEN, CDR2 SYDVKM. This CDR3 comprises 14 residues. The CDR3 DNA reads TGTGCCAGCAGTTTCCTGAGCGGCACAGATACGCAGTATTTT. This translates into CASSFLSGTDTQYF.

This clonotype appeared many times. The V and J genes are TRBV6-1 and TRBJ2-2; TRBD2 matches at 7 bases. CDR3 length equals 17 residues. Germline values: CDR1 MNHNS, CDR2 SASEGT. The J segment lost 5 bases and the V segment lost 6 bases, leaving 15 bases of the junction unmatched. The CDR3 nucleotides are TGTGCCAGCAGCCCCCCGGCGGGAGAGGGTAGGACCGGGGAGCTGTTTTTT. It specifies CASSPPAGEGRTGELFF.

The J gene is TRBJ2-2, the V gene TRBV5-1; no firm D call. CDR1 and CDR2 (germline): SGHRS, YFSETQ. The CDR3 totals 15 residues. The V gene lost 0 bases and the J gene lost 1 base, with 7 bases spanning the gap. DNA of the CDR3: TGCGCCAGCAGCTTGGGACGGATGAACACCGGGGAGCTGTTTTTT. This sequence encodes CASSLGRMNTGELFF.

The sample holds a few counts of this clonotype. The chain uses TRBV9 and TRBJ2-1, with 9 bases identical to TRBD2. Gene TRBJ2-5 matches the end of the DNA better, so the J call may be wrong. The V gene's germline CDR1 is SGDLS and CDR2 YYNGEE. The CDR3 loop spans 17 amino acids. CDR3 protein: CASSRRGVAGERETQYF. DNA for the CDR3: TGTGCCAGCAGCAGGAGGGGGGTAGCGGGAGAAAGAGAGACCCAGTACTTC.

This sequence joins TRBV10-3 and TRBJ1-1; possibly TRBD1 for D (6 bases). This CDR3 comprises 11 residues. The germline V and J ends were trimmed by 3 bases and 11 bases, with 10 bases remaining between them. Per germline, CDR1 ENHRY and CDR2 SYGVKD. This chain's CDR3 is CAISDGGQAFF. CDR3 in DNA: TGTGCCATCAGTGATGGGGGGCAGGCTTTCTTT.

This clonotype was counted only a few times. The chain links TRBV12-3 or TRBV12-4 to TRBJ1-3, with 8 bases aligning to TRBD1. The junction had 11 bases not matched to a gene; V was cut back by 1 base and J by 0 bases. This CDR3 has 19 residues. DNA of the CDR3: TGTGCCAGCAGTTTAGGGGGCGGCGGGACAGGAATCTCTGGAAACACCATATATTTT. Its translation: CASSLGGGGTGISGNTIYF.

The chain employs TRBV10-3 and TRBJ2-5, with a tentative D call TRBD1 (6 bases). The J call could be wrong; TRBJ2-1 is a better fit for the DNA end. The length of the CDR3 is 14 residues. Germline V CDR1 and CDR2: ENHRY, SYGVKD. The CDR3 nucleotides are TGTGCCATCAGTGACGGACAGATAAACAATGAGCAGTTCTTC. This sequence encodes CAISDGQINNEQFF.